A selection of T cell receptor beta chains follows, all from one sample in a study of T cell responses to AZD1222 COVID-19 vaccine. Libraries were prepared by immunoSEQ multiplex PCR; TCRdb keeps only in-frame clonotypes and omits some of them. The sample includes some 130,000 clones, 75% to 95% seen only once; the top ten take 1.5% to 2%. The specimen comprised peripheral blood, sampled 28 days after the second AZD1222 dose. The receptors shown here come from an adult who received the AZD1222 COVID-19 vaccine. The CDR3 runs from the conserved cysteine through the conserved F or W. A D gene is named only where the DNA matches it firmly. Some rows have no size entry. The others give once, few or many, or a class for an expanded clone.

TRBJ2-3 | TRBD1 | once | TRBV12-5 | CASGPGQGFTDTQYF | TGTGCTAGTGGTCCCGGACAGGGATTCACAGATACGCAGTATTTT
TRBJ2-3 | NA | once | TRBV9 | CASSLTSAGLTTDTQYF | TGTGCCAGCAGCCTCACTTCGGCGGGACTCACCACAGATACGCAGTATTTT
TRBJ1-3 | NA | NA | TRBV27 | CASAGGTGWNTIYF | TGTGCCAGCGCGGGAGGAACAGGGTGGAACACCATATATTTT
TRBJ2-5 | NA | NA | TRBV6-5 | CASSSGGARETQYF | TGTGCCAGCAGTTCTGGGGGGGCTCGGGAGACCCAGTACTTC
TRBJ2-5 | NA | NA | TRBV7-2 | CASSLMGWETQYF | TGTGCCAGCAGCTTGATGGGGTGGGAGACCCAGTACTTC
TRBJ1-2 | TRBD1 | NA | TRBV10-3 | CAISESGQGYGYTF | TGTGCCATCAGTGAGTCGGGACAGGGTTATGGCTACACCTTC
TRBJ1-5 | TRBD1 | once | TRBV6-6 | CASSPGTGYHSNQPQHF | TGTGCCAGCAGTCCCGGGACAGGGTATCATAGCAATCAGCCCCAGCATTTT
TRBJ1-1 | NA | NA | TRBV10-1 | CASSEFPRGELGTEAFF | TGCGCCAGCAGTGAGTTTCCCCGGGGAGAACTGGGGACTGAAGCTTTCTTT
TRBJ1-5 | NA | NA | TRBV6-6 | CASSGGGGYSNQPQHF | TGTGCCAGCTCCGGGGGAGGGGGATATAGCAATCAGCCCCAGCATTTT
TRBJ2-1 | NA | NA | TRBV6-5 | CASTGGPSYNEQFF | TGTGCCAGCACGGGGGGCCCTTCCTACAATGAGCAGTTCTTC
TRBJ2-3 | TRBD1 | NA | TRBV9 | CASSPHGTGEDTQYF | TGTGCCAGCAGCCCCCACGGGACAGGGGAAGATACGCAGTATTTT
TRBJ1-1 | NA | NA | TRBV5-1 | CASSLAIGAQGNTEAFF | TGCGCCAGCAGCTTGGCCATCGGGGCGCAGGGTAACACTGAAGCTTTCTTT
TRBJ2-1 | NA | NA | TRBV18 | CASSPPSIQYNEQFF | TGTGCCAGCTCACCACCCTCAATACAGTACAATGAGCAGTTCTTC
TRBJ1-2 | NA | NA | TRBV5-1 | CASSLAGAGGYTF | TGCGCCAGCAGCTTGGCAGGGGCCGGTGGCTACACCTTC
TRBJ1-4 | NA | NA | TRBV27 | CASSLSQGREKLFF | TGTGCCAGCAGTTTATCCCAAGGACGTGAAAAACTGTTTTTT
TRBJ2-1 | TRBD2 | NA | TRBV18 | CASSPASGSVNEQFF | TGTGCCAGCTCACCAGCTAGCGGGAGTGTTAATGAGCAGTTCTTC
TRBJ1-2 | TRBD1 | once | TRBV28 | CASNNRGRGHGYTF | TGTGCCAGCAACAACAGGGGGCGGGGGCATGGCTACACCTTC
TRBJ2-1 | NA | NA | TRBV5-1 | CASSLYGARSYNEQFF | TGCGCCAGCAGCTTGTACGGGGCTCGCTCCTACAATGAGCAGTTCTTC
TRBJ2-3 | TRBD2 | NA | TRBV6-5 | CASRDTSGGSDTQYF | TGTGCCAGCAGAGATACTAGCGGGGGGAGTGATACGCAGTATTTT
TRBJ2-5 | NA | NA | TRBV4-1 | CASSPPGGQKTQYF | TGCGCCAGCAGCCCCCCCGGGGGGCAGAAGACCCAGTACTTC
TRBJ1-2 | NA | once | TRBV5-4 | CASSFTNYGYTF | TGTGCCAGCAGCTTCACTAACTATGGCTACACCTTC
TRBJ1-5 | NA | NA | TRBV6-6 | CASSRWGGSVSSQPQHF | TGTGCCAGCAGTCGATGGGGGGGGTCGGTATCAAGTCAGCCCCAGCATTTT
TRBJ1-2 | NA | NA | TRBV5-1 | CASSLGDRTYGYTF | TGCGCCAGCAGCTTGGGCGACAGGACCTATGGCTACACCTTC
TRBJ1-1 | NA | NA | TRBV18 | CASSPRVNMNTEAFF | TGTGCCAGCTCACCACGGGTCAATATGAACACTGAAGCTTTCTTT
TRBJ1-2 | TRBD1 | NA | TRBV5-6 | CASSDGTVGGYTF | TGTGCCAGCAGCGACGGGACAGTGGGAGGCTACACCTTC
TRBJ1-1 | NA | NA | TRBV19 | CASSIGVGNTEAFF | TGTGCCAGTAGTATAGGAGTTGGGAACACTGAAGCTTTCTTT
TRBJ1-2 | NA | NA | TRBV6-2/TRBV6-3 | CASSYRGMVFDGYTF | TGTGCCAGCAGTTACAGGGGGATGGTTTTCGATGGCTACACCTTC
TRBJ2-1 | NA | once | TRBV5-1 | CASSLVASGGNEQFF | TGCGCCAGCAGCTTGGTTGCCAGTGGGGGGAATGAGCAGTTCTTC
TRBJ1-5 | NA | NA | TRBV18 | CASSPTAPGGRDQPQHF | TGTGCCAGCTCACCAACCGCCCCGGGGGGGCGGGATCAGCCCCAGCATTTT
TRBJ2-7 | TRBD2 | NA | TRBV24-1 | CATSDLAGRPFEQYF | TGTGCCACCAGTGACTTAGCGGGGCGTCCCTTCGAGCAGTACTTC
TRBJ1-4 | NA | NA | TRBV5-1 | CASSLGTANEKLFF | TGCGCCAGCAGCTTGGGGACAGCTAATGAAAAACTGTTTTTT
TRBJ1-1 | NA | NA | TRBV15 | CATKNWGTEAFF | TGTGCCACCAAAAACTGGGGGACTGAAGCTTTCTTT
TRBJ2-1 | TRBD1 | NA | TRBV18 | CASSPGQGSYNEQFF | TGTGCCAGCTCACCCGGACAGGGTAGCTACAATGAGCAGTTCTTC
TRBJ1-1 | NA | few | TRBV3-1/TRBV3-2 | CASSHLLDKEAFF | TGTGCCAGCAGCCACCTCCTTGATAAGGAAGCTTTCTTT
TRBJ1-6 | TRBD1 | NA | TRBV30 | CARGTGVSPLHF | TGTGCCCGGGGGACAGGGGTGTCACCCCTCCACTTT
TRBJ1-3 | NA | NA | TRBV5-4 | CASSTQGTSGNTIYF | TGTGCCAGCAGCACCCAGGGGACCTCTGGAAACACCATATATTTT
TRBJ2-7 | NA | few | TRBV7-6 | CASSFAGFYDEQYF | TGTGCCAGCAGCTTCGCTGGGTTTTACGACGAGCAGTACTTC
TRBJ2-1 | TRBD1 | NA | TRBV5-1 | CASSLGTGNEQFF | TGCGCCAGCAGCTTGGGGACAGGGAATGAGCAGTTCTTC
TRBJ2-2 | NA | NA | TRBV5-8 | CASSSGISLAVNTGELFF | TGTGCCAGCAGCTCGGGTATATCCTTGGCAGTAAACACCGGGGAGCTGTTTTTT
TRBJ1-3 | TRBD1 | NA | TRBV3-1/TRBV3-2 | CASSQDRGTGGNTIYF | TGTGCCAGCAGCCAAGATCGTGGGACAGGGGGAAACACCATATATTTT
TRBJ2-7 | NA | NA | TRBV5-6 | CASSLAGPGESSYEQYF | TGTGCCAGCAGCTTGGCAGGTCCGGGGGAAAGCTCCTACGAGCAGTACTTC
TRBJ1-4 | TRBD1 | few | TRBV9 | CASSSGQLNEKLFF | TGTGCCAGCAGCTCGGGACAGCTTAATGAAAAACTGTTTTTT
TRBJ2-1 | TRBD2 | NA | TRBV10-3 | CAISEGTSGGNEQFF | TGTGCCATCAGTGAAGGGACTAGCGGGGGTAATGAGCAGTTCTTC
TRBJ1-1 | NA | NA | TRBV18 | CASSPESGTEAFF | TGTGCCAGCTCACCAGAGAGCGGCACTGAAGCTTTCTTT
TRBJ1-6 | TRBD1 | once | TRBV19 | CASSETSTGAPWAPLHF | TGTGCCAGTAGTGAAACCTCGACAGGGGCGCCTTGGGCACCCCTCCACTTT
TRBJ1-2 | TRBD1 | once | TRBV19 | CASSWRGRLYGYTF | TGTGCCAGTAGTTGGAGGGGGCGCCTTTATGGCTACACCTTC
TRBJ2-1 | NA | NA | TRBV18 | CASSYGDEQFF | TGTGCCAGCTCATATGGTGATGAGCAGTTCTTC
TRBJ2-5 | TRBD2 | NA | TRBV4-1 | CASSQGSPGLAGDQETQYF | TGCGCCAGCAGCCAAGGGAGCCCGGGACTAGCGGGAGACCAAGAGACCCAGTACTTC
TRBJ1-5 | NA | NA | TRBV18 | CASSPSAQGQRGGQPQHF | TGTGCCAGCTCACCATCAGCCCAGGGGCAACGCGGGGGTCAGCCCCAGCATTTT